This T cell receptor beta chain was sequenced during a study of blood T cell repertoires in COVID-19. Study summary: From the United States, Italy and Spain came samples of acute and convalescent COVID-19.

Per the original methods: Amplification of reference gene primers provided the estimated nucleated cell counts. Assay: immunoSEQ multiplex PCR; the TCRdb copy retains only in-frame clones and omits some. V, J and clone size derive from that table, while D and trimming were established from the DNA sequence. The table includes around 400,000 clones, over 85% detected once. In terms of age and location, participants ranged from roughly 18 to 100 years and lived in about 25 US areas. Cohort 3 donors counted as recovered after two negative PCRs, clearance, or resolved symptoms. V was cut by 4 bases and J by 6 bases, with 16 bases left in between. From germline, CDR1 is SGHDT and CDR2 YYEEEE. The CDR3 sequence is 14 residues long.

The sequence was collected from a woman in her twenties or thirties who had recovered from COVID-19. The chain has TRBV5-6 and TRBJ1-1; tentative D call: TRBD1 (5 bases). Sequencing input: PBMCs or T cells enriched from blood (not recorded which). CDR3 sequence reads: CASSLGAGASEAFF. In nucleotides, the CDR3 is TGTGCCAGCAGCCTAGGGGCTGGGGCCTCTGAAGCTTTCTTT.